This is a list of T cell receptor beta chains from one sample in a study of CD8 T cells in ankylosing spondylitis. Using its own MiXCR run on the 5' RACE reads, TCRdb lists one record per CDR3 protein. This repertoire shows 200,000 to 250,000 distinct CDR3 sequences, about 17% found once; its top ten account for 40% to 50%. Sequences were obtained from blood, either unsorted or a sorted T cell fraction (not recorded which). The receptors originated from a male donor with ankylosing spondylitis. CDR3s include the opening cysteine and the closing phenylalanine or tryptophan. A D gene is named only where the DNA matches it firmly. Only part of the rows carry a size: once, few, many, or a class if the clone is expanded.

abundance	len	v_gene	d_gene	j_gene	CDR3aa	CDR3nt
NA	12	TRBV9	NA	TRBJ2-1	CASSETMGEQFF	TGTGCCAGCAGCGAGACTATGGGTGAGCAGTTCTTC
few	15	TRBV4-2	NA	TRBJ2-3	CASSQEHRATDTQYF	TGTGCCAGCAGCCAAGAGCACCGGGCCACAGATACGCAGTATTTT
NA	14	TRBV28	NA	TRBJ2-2	CASTSAVVAGELFF	TGTGCCAGCACGTCGGCGGTGGTAGCCGGGGAGCTGTTTTTT
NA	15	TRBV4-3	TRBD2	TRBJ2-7	CASSQGTSDNYEQYF	TGCGCCAGCAGCCAAGGGACTAGCGACAACTACGAGCAGTACTTC
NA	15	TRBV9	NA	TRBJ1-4	CASSVGGQTNEKLFF	TGTGCCAGCAGCGTAGGAGGGCAGACTAATGAAAAACTGTTTTTT
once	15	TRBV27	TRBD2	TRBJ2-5	CASSPLAGGPRAQYF	TGTGCCAGCAGTCCACTAGCGGGAGGACCAAGGGCCCAGTACTTC
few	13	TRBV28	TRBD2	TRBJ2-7	CASSLSGGYEQYF	TGTGCCAGCAGTTTATCGGGGGGCTACGAGCAGTACTTC
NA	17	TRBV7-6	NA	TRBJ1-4	CASSLKPRQASNEKLFF	TGTGCCAGCAGCTTAAAGCCTAGACAGGCATCTAATGAAAAACTGTTTTTT
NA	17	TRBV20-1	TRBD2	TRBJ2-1	CSARDSGLAEHYNEQFF	TGCAGTGCTAGAGATTCCGGACTAGCGGAACACTACAATGAGCAGTTCTTC
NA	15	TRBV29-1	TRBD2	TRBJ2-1	CSVEGLAGAKVEQFF	TGCAGCGTTGAGGGACTAGCGGGAGCTAAGGTTGAGCAGTTCTTC
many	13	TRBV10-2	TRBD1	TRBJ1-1	CATKDRTNTEAFF	TGCGCCACCAAGGACAGGACGAACACTGAAGCTTTCTTT
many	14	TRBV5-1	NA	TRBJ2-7	CASSLEGAGYEQYF	TGCGCCAGCAGCTTGGAGGGTGCCGGTTACGAGCAGTACTTC
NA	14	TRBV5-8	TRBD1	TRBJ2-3	CASSLGQGIDTQYF	TGTGCCAGCAGCTTGGGACAGGGGATAGATACGCAGTATTTT
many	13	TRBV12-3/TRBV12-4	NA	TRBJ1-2	CASAVGSTYGYTF	TGTGCCAGCGCCGTAGGGTCGACCTATGGCTACACCTTC
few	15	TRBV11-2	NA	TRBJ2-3	CASSPGGPGFDTQYF	TGTGCCAGCAGCCCTGGAGGCCCAGGGTTCGATACGCAGTATTTT
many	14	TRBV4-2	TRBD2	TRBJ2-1	CASSQELAKDEQFF	TGTGCCAGCAGCCAAGAACTAGCGAAAGATGAGCAGTTCTTC
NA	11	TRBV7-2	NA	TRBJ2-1	CASSDSFEQFF	TGTGCCAGCAGCGATAGTTTTGAGCAGTTCTTC
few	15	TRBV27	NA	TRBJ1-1	CASGGALARNTEAFF	TGTGCCAGCGGGGGGGCGTTGGCCAGAAACACTGAAGCTTTCTTT
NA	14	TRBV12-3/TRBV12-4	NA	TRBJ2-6	CASSFGTGANVLTF	TGTGCCAGCAGTTTTGGGACGGGGGCCAACGTCCTGACTTTC
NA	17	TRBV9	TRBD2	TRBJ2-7	CASSASPLAGVSDEQYF	TGTGCCAGCAGCGCCTCCCCACTAGCGGGAGTTTCCGACGAGCAGTACTTC
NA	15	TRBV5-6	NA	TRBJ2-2	CASSEEWGSAGELFF	TGTGCCAGCAGCGAGGAATGGGGTTCGGCCGGGGAGCTGTTTTTT
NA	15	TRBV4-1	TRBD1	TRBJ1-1	CASSQDPQGESEAFF	TGCGCCAGCAGCCAAGATCCACAGGGGGAGAGCGAAGCTTTCTTT
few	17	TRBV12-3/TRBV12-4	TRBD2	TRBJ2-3	CASSRVAGPPSTDTQYF	TGTGCCAGCAGTCGAGTAGCGGGGCCACCGAGCACAGATACGCAGTATTTT
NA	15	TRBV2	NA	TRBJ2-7	CASRENQGSPYEQYF	TGTGCCAGCAGGGAGAATCAGGGGTCCCCCTACGAGCAGTACTTC
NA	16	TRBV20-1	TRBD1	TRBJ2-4	CSARDPAGGVWAPGYF	TGCAGTGCTAGAGACCCGGCAGGGGGCGTTTGGGCCCCCGGCTACTTC